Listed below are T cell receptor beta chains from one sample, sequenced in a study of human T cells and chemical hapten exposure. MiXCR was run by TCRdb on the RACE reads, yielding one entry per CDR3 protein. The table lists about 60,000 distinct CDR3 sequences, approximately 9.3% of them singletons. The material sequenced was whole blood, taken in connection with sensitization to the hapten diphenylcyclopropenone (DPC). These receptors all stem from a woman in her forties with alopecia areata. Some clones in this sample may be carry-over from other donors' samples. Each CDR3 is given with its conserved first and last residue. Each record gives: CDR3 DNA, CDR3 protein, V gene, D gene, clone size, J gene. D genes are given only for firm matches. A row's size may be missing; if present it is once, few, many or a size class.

CDR3nt: TGTGCCAGCAGTGACAGGGGACTTGAAGCTTTCTTT
CDR3aa: CASSDRGLEAFF
v_gene: TRBV6-2/TRBV6-3
d_gene: TRBD1
abundance: many
j_gene: TRBJ1-1

CDR3nt: TGTGCCAGCAGTTACTCGATGGGAGCCACTGAAGCTTTCTTT
CDR3aa: CASSYSMGATEAFF
v_gene: TRBV6-6
d_gene: .
abundance: few
j_gene: TRBJ1-1

CDR3nt: TGTGTCAGCAGCTTATTGGGTAGCGGGGGGAATCATGAGCAGTTCTTC
CDR3aa: CVSSLLGSGGNHEQFF
v_gene: TRBV7-8
d_gene: TRBD2
abundance: many
j_gene: TRBJ2-1

CDR3nt: TGCAGTGCTAGAGATCTAGGGGCTATGGGCAATCAGCCCCAGCATTTT
CDR3aa: CSARDLGAMGNQPQHF
v_gene: TRBV20-1
d_gene: .
abundance: many
j_gene: TRBJ1-5

CDR3nt: TGTGCCAGCAGCTTTTCGGGGGAGAGGGAGCAGTACTTC
CDR3aa: CASSFSGEREQYF
v_gene: TRBV11-3
d_gene: .
abundance: few
j_gene: TRBJ2-7

CDR3nt: TGTGCCAGCAGTAGTTCAGTTGCCTCACCCCTCCACTTT
CDR3aa: CASSSSVASPLHF
v_gene: TRBV28
d_gene: .
abundance: .
j_gene: TRBJ1-6

CDR3nt: TGTGCCACGCGTTGGGGGGGGCCCCAGCATTTT
CDR3aa: CATRWGGPQHF
v_gene: TRBV24-1
d_gene: .
abundance: many
j_gene: TRBJ1-5

CDR3nt: TGTGCCAGCAGCACCCGGGGGCGCGGAGGGAACACTGAAGCTTTCTTT
CDR3aa: CASSTRGRGGNTEAFF
v_gene: TRBV7-6
d_gene: .
abundance: many
j_gene: TRBJ1-1

CDR3nt: TGTGCCAGCAGTGCGGAGGGCGACGAGCAGTACTTC
CDR3aa: CASSAEGDEQYF
v_gene: TRBV2
d_gene: .
abundance: .
j_gene: TRBJ2-7

CDR3nt: TGTGCCAGCAGCGTAGGAGCGGGGGGGCCCTCGGGCACAGATACGCAGTATTTT
CDR3aa: CASSVGAGGPSGTDTQYF
v_gene: TRBV9
d_gene: TRBD2
abundance: many
j_gene: TRBJ2-3

CDR3nt: TGTGCCAGCAGCTTAGCGGTCGGACTTCCGTACAATGAGCAGTTCTTC
CDR3aa: CASSLAVGLPYNEQFF
v_gene: TRBV7-2
d_gene: .
abundance: many
j_gene: TRBJ2-1

CDR3nt: TGTGCCAGCAGTTACGGGGGGGCCAAGAACACTGAAGCTTTCTTT
CDR3aa: CASSYGGAKNTEAFF
v_gene: TRBV6-5
d_gene: .
abundance: many
j_gene: TRBJ1-1

CDR3nt: TGCGCCAGCAGCCAAGGACTAGCGGGGGGCATAGACGAGCAGTACTTC
CDR3aa: CASSQGLAGGIDEQYF
v_gene: TRBV4-1
d_gene: TRBD2
abundance: few
j_gene: TRBJ2-7

CDR3nt: TGTGCCAGCAGCTTAGCGGGGACAGGAGCTAACTATGGCTACACCTTC
CDR3aa: CASSLAGTGANYGYTF
v_gene: TRBV7-2
d_gene: TRBD1
abundance: .
j_gene: TRBJ1-2

CDR3nt: TGTGCCAGCAGCCAAGAGGGGCTAGCGGGGGGAGCCTACGAGCAGTACTTC
CDR3aa: CASSQEGLAGGAYEQYF
v_gene: TRBV3-1
d_gene: TRBD2
abundance: .
j_gene: TRBJ2-7

CDR3nt: TGTGCCAGCAGCTTGAGCGGGTATAATTCACCCCTCCACTTT
CDR3aa: CASSLSGYNSPLHF
v_gene: TRBV5-4
d_gene: .
abundance: many
j_gene: TRBJ1-6

CDR3nt: TGTGCCAGCAGCCCCAACCGTGAGGGGGGAAGTGGGGCCAACGTCCTGACTTTC
CDR3aa: CASSPNREGGSGANVLTF
v_gene: TRBV6-2/TRBV6-3
d_gene: .
abundance: few
j_gene: TRBJ2-6

CDR3nt: TGCGCCAGCAGCTCTCAGGGAGAGACCCAGTACTTC
CDR3aa: CASSSQGETQYF
v_gene: TRBV5-1
d_gene: .
abundance: many
j_gene: TRBJ2-5

CDR3nt: TGTGCCAGCAGCCGCGAATACAGGGCTCTGGCCGGGGAGCTGTTTTTT
CDR3aa: CASSREYRALAGELFF
v_gene: TRBV2
d_gene: .
abundance: many
j_gene: TRBJ2-2

CDR3nt: TGTGCCACCAGCAGAGATCAAGTGGGCGGCCTCTATGGCTACACCTTC
CDR3aa: CATSRDQVGGLYGYTF
v_gene: TRBV15
d_gene: .
abundance: many
j_gene: TRBJ1-2

CDR3nt: TGTGCCAGCAGTACCCGGACGGGAGCTTTTAAGAATCAGCCCCAGCATTTT
CDR3aa: CASSTRTGAFKNQPQHF
v_gene: TRBV6-7
d_gene: .
abundance: .
j_gene: TRBJ1-5

CDR3nt: TGTGCCAGCAGCTTAGGGAATGGGGCCGGGGAGCTGTTTTTT
CDR3aa: CASSLGNGAGELFF
v_gene: TRBV7-6
d_gene: .
abundance: many
j_gene: TRBJ2-2

CDR3nt: TGCAGTGCTAGAGTCGCCCTAGCGGGGGGGAGCTCCTACGAGCAGTACTTC
CDR3aa: CSARVALAGGSSYEQYF
v_gene: TRBV20-1
d_gene: TRBD2
abundance: many
j_gene: TRBJ2-7

CDR3nt: TGTGCCAGCAGCGCCCGATTTAGCAGAGTCCAAGAGACCCAGTACTTC
CDR3aa: CASSARFSRVQETQYF
v_gene: TRBV7-6
d_gene: .
abundance: many
j_gene: TRBJ2-5

CDR3nt: TGTGCCAGCAGCCCCATACAAGGCGCGTACACTGAAGCTTTCTTT
CDR3aa: CASSPIQGAYTEAFF
v_gene: TRBV11-2
d_gene: .
abundance: few
j_gene: TRBJ1-1

CDR3nt: TGTGCCAGCAGCTTAGATCAGGGGGCAGGGTATGGCTACACCTTC
CDR3aa: CASSLDQGAGYGYTF
v_gene: TRBV11-2
d_gene: TRBD1
abundance: .
j_gene: TRBJ1-2

CDR3nt: TGTGCCAGCAGCCAAATCGGTAATGAAGCTTTCTTT
CDR3aa: CASSQIGNEAFF
v_gene: TRBV3-1
d_gene: .
abundance: .
j_gene: TRBJ1-1

CDR3nt: TGTGCCAGCAGCTCTGGAATTGCGGGTACTAGCACAGATACGCAGTATTTT
CDR3aa: CASSSGIAGTSTDTQYF
v_gene: TRBV7-6
d_gene: .
abundance: many
j_gene: TRBJ2-3

CDR3nt: TGTGCCAGCAGCACGACTAGCGGGGTATCAGAGCAGTTCTTC
CDR3aa: CASSTTSGVSEQFF
v_gene: TRBV3-1
d_gene: TRBD2
abundance: many
j_gene: TRBJ2-1

CDR3nt: TGCAGTGCTTTCACCTACGAGCAGTACTTC
CDR3aa: CSAFTYEQYF
v_gene: TRBV20-1
d_gene: .
abundance: .
j_gene: TRBJ2-7

CDR3nt: TGCGCCAGCAGCAGGGACAGGGACTCCTACGAGCAGTACTTC
CDR3aa: CASSRDRDSYEQYF
v_gene: TRBV5-1
d_gene: TRBD1
abundance: .
j_gene: TRBJ2-7

CDR3nt: TGTGCCAGCAGTGGGTATGGGGCGGCGGATTCTCAGCCCCAGCATTTT
CDR3aa: CASSGYGAADSQPQHF
v_gene: TRBV6-1
d_gene: .
abundance: many
j_gene: TRBJ1-5

CDR3nt: TGTGCCAGCAGTTACTCGACAGTGACAGGGAATGGCTACACCTTC
CDR3aa: CASSYSTVTGNGYTF
v_gene: TRBV6-5
d_gene: TRBD1
abundance: .
j_gene: TRBJ1-2

CDR3nt: TGTGCCAGCAGGGAGGGTTGGGATTGGAGCACTGAAGCTTTCTTT
CDR3aa: CASREGWDWSTEAFF
v_gene: TRBV2
d_gene: .
abundance: few
j_gene: TRBJ1-1

CDR3nt: TGTGCCAGCAGAAAGGGGAGTGCTGAAGCTTTCTTT
CDR3aa: CASRKGSAEAFF
v_gene: TRBV28
d_gene: .
abundance: many
j_gene: TRBJ1-1

CDR3nt: TGTGCCAGCAGAGCCGGGACTAGCGGGGAGTATTTT
CDR3aa: CASRAGTSGEYF
v_gene: TRBV2
d_gene: TRBD2
abundance: many
j_gene: TRBJ2-3

CDR3nt: TGTGCCAGCACCAGGGGCGTAGAGACCAAAAACATTCAGTACTTC
CDR3aa: CASTRGVETKNIQYF
v_gene: TRBV2
d_gene: .
abundance: few
j_gene: TRBJ2-4

CDR3nt: TGTGCCAGCAGCACTAGCCCCTCCAACACTGAAGCTTTCTTT
CDR3aa: CASSTSPSNTEAFF
v_gene: TRBV9
d_gene: .
abundance: many
j_gene: TRBJ1-1

CDR3nt: TGTGCCAGCAGCCAACAACAGGGGAATACTGAAGCTTTCTTT
CDR3aa: CASSQQQGNTEAFF
v_gene: TRBV3-1
d_gene: TRBD1
abundance: .
j_gene: TRBJ1-1

CDR3nt: TGTGCCAGCAGCTTGGCGGATGGGCAGGCCAGCTATGGCTACACCTTC
CDR3aa: CASSLADGQASYGYTF
v_gene: TRBV5-5
d_gene: .
abundance: many
j_gene: TRBJ1-2

CDR3nt: TGTGCCAGCAGTTCGGGGGTGGGCGAGCAGTACTTC
CDR3aa: CASSSGVGEQYF
v_gene: TRBV28
d_gene: .
abundance: .
j_gene: TRBJ2-7

CDR3nt: TGTGCCAGCAGTTCGCCAGGGGCAGGGGGCCTCTACGAGCAGTACTTC
CDR3aa: CASSSPGAGGLYEQYF
v_gene: TRBV28
d_gene: TRBD1
abundance: .
j_gene: TRBJ2-7

CDR3nt: TGCAGTGCTAGACCGATGGGCGGGGCCACAGATACGCAGTATTTT
CDR3aa: CSARPMGGATDTQYF
v_gene: TRBV20-1
d_gene: .
abundance: many
j_gene: TRBJ2-3

CDR3nt: TGTGCCAGCAGTTTTGCGCAGGCCCACGAGCAGTACTTC
CDR3aa: CASSFAQAHEQYF
v_gene: TRBV27
d_gene: .
abundance: few
j_gene: TRBJ2-7

CDR3nt: TGTGCCAGCAGTGACACCGGGACTAGCGGACCACAATACGAGCAGTACTTC
CDR3aa: CASSDTGTSGPQYEQYF
v_gene: TRBV25-1
d_gene: TRBD2
abundance: many
j_gene: TRBJ2-7

CDR3nt: TGTGCCAGCAGTTTATCGGGGGGACGGACCTACGAGCAGTACTTC
CDR3aa: CASSLSGGRTYEQYF
v_gene: TRBV27
d_gene: .
abundance: few
j_gene: TRBJ2-7

CDR3nt: TGTGCCAGCAGCCCCCTGGGTGGTGCAAGGGGAAACACCATATATTTT
CDR3aa: CASSPLGGARGNTIYF
v_gene: TRBV7-2
d_gene: .
abundance: many
j_gene: TRBJ1-3

CDR3nt: TGTGCCAGCAGTTCGACAGGGAAGGGCAATCAGCCCCAGCATTTT
CDR3aa: CASSSTGKGNQPQHF
v_gene: TRBV27
d_gene: TRBD1
abundance: many
j_gene: TRBJ1-5